Shown below are 31 T cell receptor beta chains from a single sample sequenced in a study of T-cell reconstitution after alpha-beta-depleted transplantation in children. Unique molecular identifiers were incorporated into the prepared TCRbeta library. TCRdb analysed the PCR reads with MiXCR anew, one entry per CDR3 protein. The sample records roughly 350,000 distinct CDR3 sequences, 16% being singletons. The starting material was PBMCs, mostly from graft donor cells, obtained 360 days after TCRalphabeta/CD19-depleted stem cell transplant. The receptors originated from a male patient between 2 and 10 years old who had a stem cell transplant for acute lymphoblastic leukemia, so the T cells may come from the graft donor.

This clonotype was found a few times. This rearrangement joins TRBV4-1 to TRBJ2-7; D not certain. Germline CDR1 and CDR2: MGHRA and YSYEKL. The CDR3 has 14 residues. Trimming shortened V by 6 bases and J by 4 bases, and 16 bases separated the two germline ends. Here the CDR3 DNA reads TGCGCCAGCAGTCTGGGCATCTTGGAATACGAGCAGTACTTC. Its translation: CASSLGILEYEQYF.

The sample holds many counts of this clonotype. The chain has TRBV7-9 and TRBJ2-2, with 10 positions matching TRBD1. J was trimmed by 7 bases and V by 5 bases; bases with no gene match: 7. CDR1 SEHNR and CDR2 FQNEAQ come from the germline V gene (reference sequence). The CDR3 is 15 amino acids. Here the CDR3 DNA reads TGTGCCAGCAGCGAATGGGACAGGGGACACGGGGAGCTGTTTTTT. Its protein product is CASSEWDRGHGELFF.

A few counts support this clonotype. The V and J genes are TRBV12-3 or TRBV12-4 and TRBJ2-1; D not certain. V dropped 6 bases and J dropped 5 bases, with 8 bases sitting between them. The CDR3 spans 12 residues. CDR3 amino acids: CASSRIHNEQFF. The CDR3, as DNA: TGTGCCAGCAGCCGTATCCACAATGAGCAGTTCTTC.

This clonotype was counted at least ten times. V is TRBV4-3 and J is TRBJ2-3; TRBD2 agrees at 8 bases. The junction had 3 bases not matched to a gene; V was cut back by 0 bases and J by 4 bases. This CDR3 is built from 15 residues. Germline-derived CDR1 and CDR2 are LGHNA and YSLEER. CDR3 coding DNA: TGCGCCAGCAGCCAAGACGGGAGGGGCGCAGATACGCAGTATTTT. This sequence encodes CASSQDGRGADTQYF.

The chain uses TRBV20-1 and TRBJ2-1; TRBD2 aligns across 10 bases. Germline values: CDR1 DFQATT, CDR2 SNEGSKA (reference sequence). There are 15 residues in the CDR3. Germline trimming cut 0 bases from V and 4 bases from J; bases unmatched to any gene: 3. CDR3 sequence reads: CSARDTAGGYNEQFF. For the CDR3, the DNA is TGCAGTGCTAGAGATACAGCGGGAGGGTACAATGAGCAGTTCTTC.

In this sample, this clonotype turned up many times. J is TRBJ2-1 and V is TRBV4-1; 10 nucleotides line up with TRBD2. CDR1 and CDR2 from the germline V gene are MGHRA and YSYEKL. The CDR3 is made up of 17 amino acids. The V gene end was trimmed by 4 bases and the J gene end by 5 bases; junction bases not matched to a gene: 11. This chain's CDR3 is CASSRRQTSGFDNEQFF. The CDR3 bases are TGCGCCAGCAGCCGCCGCCAGACTAGCGGGTTTGACAATGAGCAGTTCTTC.

This clonotype was detected a few times. The J gene is TRBJ1-4, the V gene TRBV29-1; D gene unclear. The V and J ends lost 1 base and 2 bases respectively, with 11 bases between them. Looked up from germline, CDR1 is SQVTM and CDR2 is ANQGSEA. This CDR3 has 15 amino acids. The CDR3 region is CSVEVAGYTNEKLFF. In nucleotides, the CDR3 is TGCAGCGTTGAAGTAGCCGGGTACACTAATGAAAAACTGTTTTTT.

CDR3 sequence: CASRNGLAGVETQYF. The DNA of the CDR3 is TGTGCCAGCAGAAACGGACTAGCGGGAGTGGAGACCCAGTACTTC. This sequence joins TRBV6-2 or TRBV6-3 and TRBJ2-5; TRBD2 aligns across 13 bases. The CDR3 loop spans 15 amino acids. CDR1 and CDR2 (germline): MNHEY, SVGEGT. The V and J ends lost 6 bases and 5 bases, in that order; junction bases with no gene match: 6.

The chain is built from TRBV7-6 and TRBJ2-1; D tentatively fits TRBD1 or TRBD2 (5 bases each). CDR3 length: 16 residues. V was cut by 5 bases and J by 7 bases, with 21 bases left in between. In germline, CDR1 is SGHVS, CDR2 FNYEAQ. CDR3 sequence: CASSLSRPGWGNEQFF. The CDR3 DNA reads TGTGCCAGCAGCCTCTCCCGGCCGGGATGGGGGAATGAGCAGTTCTTC. Based on the CDR3 plus reference TRBV7-6 and TRBJ2-1, the full variable domain is GAGVSQSPRYKVTKRGQDVALRCDPISGHVSLYWYRQALGQGPEFLTYFNYEAQQDKSGLPNDRFSAERPEGSISTLTIQRTEQRDSAMYRCASSLSRPGWGNEQFFGPGTRLTVL.

This clonotype has more than one count but fewer than ten. This chain uses TRBV20-1 with TRBJ2-5; TRBD1 is a possible D gene (6 bases). V was clipped by 0 bases and J by 2 bases, with 13 bases between them. The CDR3 contains 15 residues. Germline CDR1 DFQATT, CDR2 SNEGSKA (reference sequence). The CDR3 DNA reads TGCAGTGCTAGAGATTCATGGGGGCGGCAAGAGACCCAGTACTTC. Translating it yields CSARDSWGRQETQYF.

This clonotype was seen a few times. The genes are TRBV6-1 and TRBJ2-4; tentatively, D is TRBD2 (5 bases). Germline assignment: CDR1 MNHNS and CDR2 SASEGT. The CDR3 length is 13 residues. V was pared by 4 bases and J by 3 bases, with 7 bases between. The CDR3 region has the DNA TGTGCCAGCAGTGTGGAGGTCAAAAACATTCAGTACTTC. Its translation: CASSVEVKNIQYF.

This clonotype was observed a handful of times. V usage is TRBV7-8 and J usage is TRBJ2-1; 9 bases align to TRBD2. CDR1 is SGHVS and CDR2 is FQNEAQ in the germline V gene. This CDR3 contains 15 residues. V lost 4 bases to trimming and J lost 2 bases; unmatched junction nucleotides: 3. CDR3 nucleotides: TGTGCCAGCAGCTCATCTAGCGGGGCCTACAATGAGCAGTTCTTC. Translating it yields CASSSSSGAYNEQFF.

The V gene is TRBV14, the J gene TRBJ2-4, with D unresolved. V was trimmed by 0 bases and J by 6 bases, leaving 9 bases between them. Looked up from germline, CDR1 is SGHDN and CDR2 is FVKESK. The CDR3 loop spans 14 amino acids. CDR3 bases: TGTGCCAGCAGCCAAGAGTCGGCTCTAAACATTCAGTACTTC. This encodes CASSQESALNIQYF. The full variable domain, completed using reference TRBV14 and TRBJ2-4, is EAGVTQFPSHSVIEKGQTVTLRCDPISGHDNLYWYRRVMGKEIKFLLHFVKESKQDESGMPNNRFLAERTGGTYSTLKVQPAELEDSGVYFCASSQESALNIQYFGAGTRLSVL.

The chain is built from TRBV20-1 and TRBJ2-4; 7 nucleotides agree with TRBD1. After removal of 4 bases from V and 8 bases from J, the junction contained 20 bases not matched to a gene. Germline loops: CDR1 DFQATT, CDR2 SNEGSKA (reference sequence). CDR3 length equals 17 residues. CDR3 coding DNA: TGCAGTGCTACCCCAGAAAGAAGGGGGCGTGTGAGGGACATTCAGTACTTC. Translation gives CSATPERRGRVRDIQYF.

The chain recombines TRBV4-1 with TRBJ1-3, with D possibly matching TRBD1 (5 bases). Germline V gene data show CDR1 as MGHRA and CDR2 as YSYEKL. V was trimmed by 3 bases and J by 0 bases, leaving 18 bases between them. The length of the CDR3 is 18 residues. The CDR3: CASSHGAVRGLSGNTIYF. Here the CDR3 DNA reads TGCGCCAGCAGCCATGGGGCAGTAAGGGGCCTCTCTGGAAACACCATATATTTT.

This clonotype has ten or more counts. The CDR3 sequence is CASSSRTSGLPNTGELFF. As DNA, the CDR3 is TGCGCCAGCAGCTCAAGGACTAGCGGCCTACCGAACACCGGGGAGCTGTTTTTT. This chain connects TRBV5-1 to TRBJ2-2; 10 bases map to TRBD2. Germline CDR1 is SGHRS and CDR2 is YFSETQ. This CDR3 spans 18 amino acids. Germline trimming cut 3 bases from V and 0 bases from J; bases unmatched to any gene: 8. Supplemented by reference TRBV5-1 and TRBJ2-2, the full variable domain reads KAGVTQTPRYLIKTRGQQVTLSCSPISGHRSVSWYQQTPGQGLQFLFEYFSETQRNKGNFPGRFSGRQFSNSRSEMNVSTLELGDSALYLCASSSRTSGLPNTGELFFGEGSRLTVL.

V usage is TRBV25-1 and J usage is TRBJ2-3; 13 nucleotides line up with TRBD2. This CDR3 region has 15 residues. Losses at the gene ends were 8 bases for V and 2 bases for J; bases not matched to a gene: 4. CDR1 is MGHDK and CDR2 is SYGVNS in the germline V gene. CDR3 amino acids: CASVGLAGATDTQYF. CDR3 bases: TGTGCCAGCGTCGGACTAGCGGGAGCCACAGATACGCAGTATTTT.

A few counts support this clonotype. In DNA, the CDR3 is TGCAGCGCTCTGACAGGGGAGATGTCCCGCCAAGAGACCCAGTACTTC. Its protein product is CSALTGEMSRQETQYF. The chain joins TRBV29-1 to TRBJ2-5; 8 bases are shared with TRBD1. Germline V CDR1 and CDR2: SQVTM, ANQGSEA. After removal of 7 bases from V and 1 base from J, the junction contained 14 bases not matched to a gene. CDR3 length equals 16 residues.

Ten or more counts support this clonotype. The chain recombines TRBV20-1 with TRBJ2-1; 10 bases fit TRBD2. CDR3 length equals 14 residues. Germline CDR1 DFQATT, CDR2 SNEGSKA (reference sequence). V shed 3 bases, J shed 5 bases, and the junction held 4 bases outside the gene matches. The CDR3 nucleotides read TGCAGTGCTAGTCCCACTAGCGGGAACAATGAGCAGTTCTTC. Encoded protein: CSASPTSGNNEQFF.

This clonotype was detected only a few times. This chain links TRBV20-1 with TRBJ2-1, with 7 bases identical to TRBD1. V shed 0 bases and J 8 bases; nucleotides not matched to a gene: 10. CDR3 size: 15 residues. Germline V gives CDR1 DFQATT, CDR2 SNEGSKA (reference sequence). CDR3 DNA: TGCAGTGCTAGAGATACCGGGACAGCGGTCCATGAGCAGTTCTTC. Amino acid sequence: CSARDTGTAVHEQFF.

This sequence joins TRBV7-2 and TRBJ2-7, with no clear D. This CDR3 has 15 amino acids. CDR1 SGHTA and CDR2 FQGNSA come from the germline V gene. V was shortened by 1 base and J by 3 bases, with 13 bases between the two germline ends. The chain's CDR3 is CASSLGPYRLYEQYF. As DNA, the CDR3 is TGTGCCAGCAGCTTAGGCCCCTACCGGCTCTACGAGCAGTACTTC.

This chain links TRBV21-1 with TRBJ2-1; no check of the table's D call, TRBD2, against the DNA was made. TRBV21-1 is reported as a pseudogene. The CDR3 loop spans 19 amino acids. In nucleotides, the CDR3 is TGTGCCAGCAGCGAGCGGTTGACTAGCGGGATCAGAAAAATGAAGGAGCAGTTCTTC. Protein sequence: CASSERLTSGIRKMKEQFF.

This clonotype was detected only a few times. The gene calls are TRBV28 and TRBJ2-7, with TRBD2 identical over 8 bases. This CDR3 region has 15 residues. The V gene end was trimmed by 2 bases and the J gene end by 2 bases; junction bases not matched to a gene: 5. Germline V lookup: CDR1 MDHEN, CDR2 SYDVKM. CDR3 protein: CASSLSGSEPYEQYF. CDR3 DNA: TGTGCCAGCAGTTTAAGCGGGAGTGAACCCTACGAGCAGTACTTC.

This clonotype was found many times. This chain joins TRBV12-3 or TRBV12-4 and TRBJ2-2; D remains ambiguous. V lost 7 bases and J lost 5, with 8 bases in between. The CDR3 sequence is 12 residues long. CDR3 sequence: CASTIHTGELFF. Written as DNA, the CDR3 is TGTGCCAGCACTATTCATACCGGGGAGCTGTTTTTT.

There are a few counts of this clonotype. This chain links TRBV28 with TRBJ2-1; no clear D. Trimming pared 4 bases from V and 5 bases from J, leaving 12 bases between. Germline V gene lookup returns CDR1 MDHEN and CDR2 SYDVKM. This CDR3 comprises 14 residues. The CDR3 loop reads CASSYGYQNNEQFF. CDR3 coding DNA: TGTGCCAGCAGTTATGGCTACCAGAACAATGAGCAGTTCTTC.

The V call is TRBV5-1, the J call TRBJ2-5; no clear D. The germline V and J ends were trimmed by 5 bases and 4 bases, with 15 bases remaining between them. The CDR3 has 14 residues. Germline CDR1 is SGHRS and CDR2 is YFSETQ. The CDR3, as DNA: TGCGCCAGCAGACCTGTATCCGGATTAGAGACCCAGTACTTC. Translating gives CASRPVSGLETQYF.

This clonotype was detected ten times or more. V gene TRBV27 combines with J gene TRBJ2-3; TRBD2 matches 12 bases. This CDR3 has 17 amino acids. The germline V gene encodes CDR1 MNHEY and CDR2 SMNVEV (reference sequence). The V and J ends lost 5 bases and 3 bases, in that order; junction bases with no gene match: 9. CDR3 region: CASSRPRGTSGTDTQYF. CDR3 sequence (DNA): TGTGCCAGCAGTCGCCCCCGGGGGACTAGCGGGACAGATACGCAGTATTTT.

In its sample, this clonotype was seen a few times. The gene calls are TRBV5-6 and TRBJ2-7; 11 bases map to TRBD2. CDR1 is SGHDT and CDR2 is YYEEEE in the germline V gene. J lost 5 bases, V lost 0 bases, and 1 base had no gene match. CDR3 length equals 14 residues. The CDR3 nucleotides are TGTGCCAGCAGCTTGGTGGGACTAGCGGACGAGCAGTACTTC. Amino acids: CASSLVGLADEQYF.

The CDR3 protein is CASSLAPLAYNNEQFF. The CDR3 DNA reads TGTGCCAGCAGCTTAGCGCCCCTAGCGTACAACAATGAGCAGTTCTTC. This rearrangement joins TRBV7-2 to TRBJ2-1; a weak D match, TRBD2 (6 bases). Germline loops: CDR1 SGHTA, CDR2 FQGNSA. CDR3 length: 16 residues. The germline V and J ends were trimmed by 0 bases and 5 bases, with 14 bases remaining between them.

The count of this clonotype is one. V and J are TRBV4-3 and TRBJ1-1, with 12 bases matching TRBD1. Trimming took 4 bases from V and 4 from J; bases not matched to a gene: 7. CDR3 length equals 16 residues. Germline V gene data show CDR1 as LGHNA and CDR2 as YSLEER. The CDR3 protein is CASSPGTGGLGTEAFF. DNA for the CDR3: TGCGCCAGCAGCCCAGGGACAGGGGGCCTGGGCACTGAAGCTTTCTTT.

This clonotype was detected ten times or more. V usage is TRBV12-3 or TRBV12-4 and J usage is TRBJ2-3, with TRBD2 matching over 8 bases. J was trimmed by 6 bases and V by 8 bases; bases with no gene match: 7. CDR3 size: 13 residues. This CDR3 reads CASRAGVSDTQYF. CDR3 coding DNA: TGTGCCAGCCGAGCGGGAGTTTCGGATACGCAGTATTTT.